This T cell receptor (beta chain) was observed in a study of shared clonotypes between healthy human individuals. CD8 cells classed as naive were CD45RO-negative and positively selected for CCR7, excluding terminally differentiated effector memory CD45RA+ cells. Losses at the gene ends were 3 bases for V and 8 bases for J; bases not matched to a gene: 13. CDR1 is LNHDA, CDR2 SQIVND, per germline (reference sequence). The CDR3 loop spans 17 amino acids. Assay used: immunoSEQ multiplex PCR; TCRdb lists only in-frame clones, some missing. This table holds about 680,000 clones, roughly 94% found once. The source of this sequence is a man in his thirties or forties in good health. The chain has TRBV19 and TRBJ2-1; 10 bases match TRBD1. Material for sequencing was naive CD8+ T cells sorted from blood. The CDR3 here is CASSMLGTGAVGDEQFF. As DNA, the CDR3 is TGTGCCAGTAGTATGCTGGGGACAGGGGCGGTGGGCGATGAGCAGTTCTTC.